This TCR beta chain was sequenced during a study of early T cells in non-severe SARS-CoV-2 infection. Trimming removed 4 bases from V and 5 bases from J; junction bases left unmatched: 11. The CDR3 is 16 residues long. Germline CDR1 SGHRS, CDR2 YFSETQ. Each cDNA molecule carried a unique molecular identifier. TCRdb ran MiXCR on the 5' RACE reads and lists one entry per CDR3 protein. The sample carries roughly 76,000 distinct CDR3 sequences, 12% recorded once. This clonotype was counted only a few times. V gene TRBV5-1 combines with J gene TRBJ2-4; TRBD1 matches at 8 bases. The TCR was taken from an adult who was a healthcare worker with PCR-confirmed SARS-CoV-2 infection or an uninfected control (not recorded which). What was sequenced was whole blood. The CDR3 region is CASSPLDRADQNIQYF. The CDR3 DNA reads as TGCGCCAGCAGCCCCCTGGACAGGGCCGACCAAAACATTCAGTACTTC.